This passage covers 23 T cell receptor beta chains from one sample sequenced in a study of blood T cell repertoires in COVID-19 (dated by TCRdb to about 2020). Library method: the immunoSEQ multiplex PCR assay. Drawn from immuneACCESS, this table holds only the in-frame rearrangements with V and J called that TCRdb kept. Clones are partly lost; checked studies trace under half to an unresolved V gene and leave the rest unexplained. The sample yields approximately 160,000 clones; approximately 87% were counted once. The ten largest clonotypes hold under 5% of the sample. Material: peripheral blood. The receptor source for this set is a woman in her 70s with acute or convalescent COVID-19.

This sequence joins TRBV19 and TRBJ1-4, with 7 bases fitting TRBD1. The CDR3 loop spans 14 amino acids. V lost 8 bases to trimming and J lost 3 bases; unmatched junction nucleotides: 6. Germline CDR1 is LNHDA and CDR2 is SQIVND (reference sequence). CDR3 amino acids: CASALGQSNEKLFF. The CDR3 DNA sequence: TGTGCCAGTGCCCTGGGACAGTCTAATGAAAAACTGTTTTTT.

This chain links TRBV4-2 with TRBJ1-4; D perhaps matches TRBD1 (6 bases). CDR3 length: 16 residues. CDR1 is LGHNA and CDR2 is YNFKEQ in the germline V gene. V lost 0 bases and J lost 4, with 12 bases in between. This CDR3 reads CASSQEHREHNEKLFF. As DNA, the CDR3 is TGTGCCAGCAGCCAAGAACACAGGGAACATAATGAAAAACTGTTTTTT.

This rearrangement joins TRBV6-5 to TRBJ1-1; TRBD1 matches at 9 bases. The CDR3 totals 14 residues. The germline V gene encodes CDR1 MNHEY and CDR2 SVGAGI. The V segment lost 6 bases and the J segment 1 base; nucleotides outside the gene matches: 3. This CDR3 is CASSSGQGNTEAFF. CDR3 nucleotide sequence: TGTGCCAGCAGCTCGGGACAGGGGAACACTGAAGCTTTCTTT.

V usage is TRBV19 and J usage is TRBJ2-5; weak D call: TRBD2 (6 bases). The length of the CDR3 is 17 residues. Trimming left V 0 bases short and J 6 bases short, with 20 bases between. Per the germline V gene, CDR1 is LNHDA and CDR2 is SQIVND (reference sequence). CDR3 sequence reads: CASSIDHVSGDGKTQYF. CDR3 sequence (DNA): TGTGCCAGTAGTATAGATCACGTCTCGGGGGACGGGAAGACCCAGTACTTC. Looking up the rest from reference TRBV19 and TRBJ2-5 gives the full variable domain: DGGITQSPKYLFRKEGQNVTLSCEQNLNHDAMYWYRQDPGQGLRLIYYSQIVNDFQKGDIAEGYSVSREKKESFPLTVTSAQKNPTAFYLCASSIDHVSGDGKTQYFGPGTRLLVL.

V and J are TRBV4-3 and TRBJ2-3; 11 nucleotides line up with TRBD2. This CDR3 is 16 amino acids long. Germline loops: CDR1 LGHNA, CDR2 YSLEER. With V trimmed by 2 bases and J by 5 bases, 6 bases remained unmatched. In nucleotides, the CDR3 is TGCGCCAGCAGCCAATTAGCGGGGGGGCTCGTAGATACGCAGTATTTT. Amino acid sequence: CASSQLAGGLVDTQYF.

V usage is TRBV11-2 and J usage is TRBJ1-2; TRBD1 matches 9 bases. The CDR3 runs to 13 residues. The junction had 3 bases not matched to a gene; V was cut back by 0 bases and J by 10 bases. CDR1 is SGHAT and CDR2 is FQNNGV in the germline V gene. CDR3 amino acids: CASSLETGGDYTF. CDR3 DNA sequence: TGTGCCAGCAGCTTAGAGACAGGGGGGGACTACACCTTC.

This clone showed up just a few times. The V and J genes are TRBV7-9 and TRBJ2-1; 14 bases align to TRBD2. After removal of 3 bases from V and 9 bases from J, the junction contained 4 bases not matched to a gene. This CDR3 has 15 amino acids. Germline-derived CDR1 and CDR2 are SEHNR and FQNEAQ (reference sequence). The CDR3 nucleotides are TGTGCCAGCAGCTTGGGACTAGCGGGAGCCGGTGAGCAGTTCTTC. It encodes CASSLGLAGAGEQFF. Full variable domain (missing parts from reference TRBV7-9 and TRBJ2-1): DTGVSQNPRHKITKRGQNVTFRCDPISEHNRLYWYRQTLGQGPEFLTYFQNEAQLEKSRLLSDRFSAERPKGSFSTLEIQRTEQGDSAMYLCASSLGLAGAGEQFFGPGTRLTVL.

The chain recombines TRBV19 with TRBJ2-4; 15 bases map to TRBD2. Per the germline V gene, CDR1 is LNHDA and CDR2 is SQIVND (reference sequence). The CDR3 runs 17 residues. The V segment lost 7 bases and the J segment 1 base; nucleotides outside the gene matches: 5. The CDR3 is CASMGLAGGRAKNIQYF. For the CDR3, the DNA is TGTGCCAGTATGGGACTAGCGGGAGGAAGGGCCAAAAACATTCAGTACTTC.

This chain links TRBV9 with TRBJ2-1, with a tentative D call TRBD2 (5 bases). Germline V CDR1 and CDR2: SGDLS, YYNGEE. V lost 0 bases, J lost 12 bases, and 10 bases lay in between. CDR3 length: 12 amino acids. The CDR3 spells CASSVGESGQFF. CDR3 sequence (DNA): TGTGCCAGCAGCGTAGGGGAGTCCGGGCAGTTCTTC.

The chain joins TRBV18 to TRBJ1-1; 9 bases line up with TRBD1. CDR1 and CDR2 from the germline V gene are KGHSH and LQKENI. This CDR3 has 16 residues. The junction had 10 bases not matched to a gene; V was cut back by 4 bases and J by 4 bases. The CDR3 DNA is TGTGCCAGCTCACGGGACAGGGTGGACTCCGGCACTGAAGCTTTCTTT. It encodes CASSRDRVDSGTEAFF.

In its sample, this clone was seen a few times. The CDR3 region has the DNA TGTGCCATCAGTGAAGGGTCAGGGAACGAGCAGTACTTC. Its translation is CAISEGSGNEQYF. The V gene is TRBV10-3, the J gene TRBJ2-7; D perhaps matches TRBD1 (5 bases). The CDR3 loop spans 13 amino acids. Germline V gene data show CDR1 as ENHRY and CDR2 as SYGVKD. V was shortened by 3 bases and J by 5 bases, with 11 bases between the two germline ends.

The CDR3: CASSLQGQGGVDEQFF. Here the CDR3 DNA reads TGCGCCAGCAGCTTGCAGGGACAGGGGGGAGTCGATGAGCAGTTCTTC. The chain employs TRBV5-1 and TRBJ2-1; 11 nucleotides match TRBD1. With V trimmed by 1 base and J by 8 bases, 8 bases remained unmatched. The CDR3 loop spans 16 amino acids. CDR1 SGHRS and CDR2 YFSETQ come from the germline V gene.

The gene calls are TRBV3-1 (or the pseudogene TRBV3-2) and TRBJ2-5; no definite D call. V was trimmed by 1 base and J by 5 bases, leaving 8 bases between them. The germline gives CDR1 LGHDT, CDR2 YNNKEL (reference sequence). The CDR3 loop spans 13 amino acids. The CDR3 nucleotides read TGTGCCAGCAGCCAAGGGCGGTGGGAGACCCAGTACTTC. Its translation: CASSQGRWETQYF.

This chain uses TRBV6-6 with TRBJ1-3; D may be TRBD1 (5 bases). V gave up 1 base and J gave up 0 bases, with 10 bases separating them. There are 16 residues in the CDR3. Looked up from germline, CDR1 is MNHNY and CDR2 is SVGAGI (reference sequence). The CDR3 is CASSYWGRSSGNTIYF. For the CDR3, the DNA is TGTGCCAGCAGTTACTGGGGCAGGTCCTCTGGAAACACCATATATTTT.

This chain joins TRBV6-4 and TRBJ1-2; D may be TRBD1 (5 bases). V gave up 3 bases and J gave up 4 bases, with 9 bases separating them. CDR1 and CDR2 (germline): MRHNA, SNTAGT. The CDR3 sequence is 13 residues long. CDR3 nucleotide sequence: TGTGCCAGCAGTGATGACAGTGGCTATGGCTACACCTTC. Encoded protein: CASSDDSGYGYTF.

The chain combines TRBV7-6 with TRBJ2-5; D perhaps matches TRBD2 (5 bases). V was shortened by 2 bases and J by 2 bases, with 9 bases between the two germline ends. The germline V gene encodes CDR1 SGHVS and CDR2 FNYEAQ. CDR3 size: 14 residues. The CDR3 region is CASSLNRLQETQYF. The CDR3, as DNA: TGTGCCAGCAGCTTAAATAGACTACAAGAGACCCAGTACTTC.

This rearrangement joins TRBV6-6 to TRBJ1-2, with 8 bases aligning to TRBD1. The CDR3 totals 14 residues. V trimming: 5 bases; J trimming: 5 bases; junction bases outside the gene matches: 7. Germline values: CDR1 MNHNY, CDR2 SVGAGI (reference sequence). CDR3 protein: CASSQETGAYGYTF. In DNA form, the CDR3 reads TGTGCCAGCAGTCAGGAGACAGGGGCGTATGGCTACACCTTC.

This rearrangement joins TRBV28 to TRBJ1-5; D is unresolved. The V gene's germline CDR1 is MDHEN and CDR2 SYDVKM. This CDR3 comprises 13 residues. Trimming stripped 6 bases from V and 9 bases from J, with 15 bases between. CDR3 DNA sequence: TGTGCCAGCAGCAAAACGGAGGTGCGGCCCCAGCATTTT. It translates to CASSKTEVRPQHF.

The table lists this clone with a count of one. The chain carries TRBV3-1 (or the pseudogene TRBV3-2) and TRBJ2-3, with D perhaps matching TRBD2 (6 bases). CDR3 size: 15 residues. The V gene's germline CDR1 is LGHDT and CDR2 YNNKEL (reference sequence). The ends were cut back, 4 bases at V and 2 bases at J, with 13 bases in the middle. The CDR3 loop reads CASSRGGKFTDTQYF. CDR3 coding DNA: TGTGCCAGCAGCCGGGGCGGGAAATTCACAGATACGCAGTATTTT.

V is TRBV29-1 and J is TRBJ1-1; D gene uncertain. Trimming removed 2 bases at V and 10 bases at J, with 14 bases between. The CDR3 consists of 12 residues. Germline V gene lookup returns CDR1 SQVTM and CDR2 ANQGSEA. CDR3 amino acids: CSVERRAPPAFF. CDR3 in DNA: TGCAGCGTTGAAAGGAGGGCCCCCCCAGCTTTCTTT.

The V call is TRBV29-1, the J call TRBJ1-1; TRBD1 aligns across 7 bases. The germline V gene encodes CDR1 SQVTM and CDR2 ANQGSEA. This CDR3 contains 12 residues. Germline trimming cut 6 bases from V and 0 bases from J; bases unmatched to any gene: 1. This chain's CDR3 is CSVGQVNTEAFF. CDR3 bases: TGCAGCGTAGGACAGGTGAACACTGAAGCTTTCTTT.

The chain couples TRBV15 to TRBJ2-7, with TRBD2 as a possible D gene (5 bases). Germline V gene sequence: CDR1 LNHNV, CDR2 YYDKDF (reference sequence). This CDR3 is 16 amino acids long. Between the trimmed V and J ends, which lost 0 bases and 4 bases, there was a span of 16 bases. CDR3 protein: CATSRDGRPLRYEQYF. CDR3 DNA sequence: TGTGCCACCAGCAGAGATGGGAGACCTCTTCGATACGAGCAGTACTTC.

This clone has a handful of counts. The chain's CDR3 is CASSVKGAYGYTF. The CDR3 nucleotides are TGTGCCAGTAGTGTGAAAGGGGCCTATGGCTACACCTTC. The V call is TRBV19, the J call TRBJ1-2; D might be TRBD1 (5 bases). Germline V lookup: CDR1 LNHDA, CDR2 SQIVND (reference sequence). The V end lost 5 bases, the J end lost 4 bases, and 11 bases lay between the germline ends. This CDR3 is built from 13 residues.